The 23 T cell receptor beta chains listed next were all sequenced from one sample in a study of long-term antiretroviral therapy in people with HIV. Assay version v3.0 of immunoSEQ was used, and it was run at survey level. Method: immunoSEQ multiplex PCR; TCRdb's copy keeps in-frame clones and lacks some. Counted here are around 37,000 clones, roughly 85% occurring once; the ten biggest clones make up 4.4%. The sample was unsorted PBMCs, taken about 3.5 years after starting antiretroviral therapy. Receptor source: a man in his late teens or twenties with HIV.

This rearrangement joins TRBV21-1 to TRBJ1-2; TRBD1 is taken as the D call from the table, unchecked against the DNA. TRBV21-1 is labeled a pseudogene. The CDR3 is 14 amino acids. The CDR3 spells CASSKVQGKDGYTF. CDR3 bases: TGTGCCAGCAGCAAAGTACAGGGGAAGGATGGCTACACCTTC.

The rearrangement joins TRBV5-1 to TRBJ2-7; 11 bases align to TRBD2. The CDR3 consists of 18 residues. V gave up 1 base and J gave up 6 bases; unmatched junction bases: 15. Germline loops: CDR1 SGHRS, CDR2 YFSETQ. DNA of the CDR3: TGCGCCAGCAGCTTGTCGGCGTATACTAGCGGGAGACGGAGCGAGCAGTACTTC. Translated: CASSLSAYTSGRRSEQYF.

The chain carries TRBV13 and TRBJ2-7; maybe TRBD2 (6 bases). This CDR3 has 14 residues. Between the trimmed V and J ends, which lost 5 bases and 2 bases, there was a span of 13 bases. Germline values: CDR1 PRHDT, CDR2 FYEKMQ (reference sequence). DNA for the CDR3: TGTGCCAGCAGCATCCGGGACTCCCCCTACGAGCAGTACTTC. Translated, it gives CASSIRDSPYEQYF. The full variable domain, with the rest looked up from reference TRBV13 and TRBJ2-7, is AAGVIQSPRHLIKEKRETATLKCYPIPRHDTVYWYQQGPGQDPQFLISFYEKMQSDKGSIPDRFSAQQFSDYHSELNMSSLELGDSALYFCASSIRDSPYEQYFGPGTRLTVT.

In this sample, this clone turned up once. The chain employs TRBV10-2 and TRBJ2-2; 10 positions agree with TRBD1. Looked up from germline, CDR1 is WSHSY and CDR2 is SAAADI. Unmatched junction bases numbered 9, after V lost 8 bases and J lost 3 bases. This CDR3 comprises 16 residues. CDR3 sequence (DNA): TGCGCCAGCGGTTTCCCCGGGACAGGGGACACCGGGGAGCTGTTTTTT. It specifies CASGFPGTGDTGELFF.

This clone was counted only a few times. The J gene is TRBJ1-1, the V gene TRBV19; D uncertain. The CDR3 contains 11 residues. V was cut by 8 bases and J by 7 bases, with 11 bases left in between. CDR1 is LNHDA, CDR2 SQIVND, per germline (reference sequence). The CDR3 DNA sequence: TGTGCCAGTCTAAGAGGCATTGAAGCTTTCTTT. Its translation is CASLRGIEAFF.

The CDR3 loop is CSVRGQDNSYEQYF. The CDR3 DNA is TGCAGCGTGCGGGGACAGGACAACTCCTACGAGCAGTACTTC. The chain carries TRBV29-1 and TRBJ2-7; 8 nucleotides align to TRBD1. The germline gives CDR1 SQVTM, CDR2 ANQGSEA. With 6 bases clipped from V and 0 bases from J, the junction kept 7 bases outside the gene matches. The CDR3 spans 14 residues.

The CDR3 DNA follows: TGTGCCAGTAGATCTATAGGATCCTACGAGCAGTACTTC. Residues: CASRSIGSYEQYF. V is TRBV19 and J is TRBJ2-7; D remains ambiguous. Germline V gene lookup returns CDR1 LNHDA and CDR2 SQIVND (reference sequence). The CDR3 length is 13 residues. The V and J ends lost 6 bases and 1 base respectively, with 10 bases between them.

The chain carries TRBV7-6 and TRBJ2-5; a weak D match, TRBD2 (6 bases). CDR3 length equals 16 residues. Germline values: CDR1 SGHVS, CDR2 FNYEAQ. Trimming removed 2 bases from V and 1 base from J, with 14 bases in between. CDR3 sequence (DNA): TGTGCCAGCAGCTTACTACGGGAGAAGGTCCAAGAGACCCAGTACTTC. Protein product: CASSLLREKVQETQYF.

The V call is TRBV5-1, the J call TRBJ1-1; the match to TRBD1 covers 7 bases. The V gene's germline CDR1 is SGHRS and CDR2 YFSETQ. The trim removed 4 bases at V and 10 bases at J, leaving 7 bases unmatched. This CDR3 is 12 amino acids long. The CDR3 DNA follows: TGCGCCAGCAGCCGTGAACAGGGGCCAGCTTTCTTT. Its translation: CASSREQGPAFF.

The chain combines TRBV11-2 with TRBJ1-2; 10 bases are shared with TRBD1. The CDR3 extends over 16 amino acids. The V segment lost 4 bases and the J segment 2 bases; nucleotides outside the gene matches: 7. Germline CDR1 SGHAT, CDR2 FQNNGV. CDR3 DNA sequence: TGTGCCAGCAGCTGGGGACAGGGGCCTTCCAACTATGGCTACACCTTC. Protein: CASSWGQGPSNYGYTF.

V and J are TRBV27 and TRBJ1-1; D is perhaps TRBD1 (5 bases). The CDR3 contains 14 residues. Per the germline V gene, CDR1 is MNHEY and CDR2 is SMNVEV (reference sequence). Trimming left V 7 bases short and J 1 base short, with 13 bases between. The CDR3 here is CASTPGGENTEAFF. CDR3 coding DNA: TGTGCCAGCACCCCCGGGGGAGAGAACACTGAAGCTTTCTTT.

The V gene is TRBV7-8, the J gene TRBJ2-1; D not resolved. The CDR3 length is 16 residues. Trimming removed 6 bases at V and 0 bases at J, with 15 bases between. Germline lookup yields CDR1 SGHVS and CDR2 FQNEAQ. CDR3: CASSSFRVSSYNEQFF. DNA for the CDR3: TGTGCCAGCAGTTCCTTTCGGGTCAGCTCCTACAATGAGCAGTTCTTC. The entire variable domain, with the rest obtained from reference TRBV7-8 and TRBJ2-1, is as follows: GAGVSQSPRYKVAKRGQDVALRCDPISGHVSLFWYQQALGQGPEFLTYFQNEAQLDKSGLPSDRFFAERPEGSVSTLKIQRTQQEDSAVYLCASSSFRVSSYNEQFFGPGTRLTVL.

This chain uses TRBV7-2 with TRBJ1-2; perhaps TRBD1 as D (6 bases). CDR1 is SGHTA, CDR2 FQGNSA, per germline. This CDR3 region has 16 residues. Trimming removed 4 bases from V and 1 base from J, with 16 bases in between. The CDR3 is CASSSGQPSINYGYTF. CDR3 sequence (DNA): TGTGCCAGCAGCTCGGGACAACCCTCGATTAACTATGGCTACACCTTC.

The chain recombines TRBV28 with TRBJ1-5; TRBD1 matches at 7 bases. Germline CDR1 reads MDHEN; CDR2 reads SYDVKM. V was clipped by 6 bases and J by 0 bases; unmatched bases: 11. The CDR3 totals 17 residues. CDR3 sequence reads: CASRVQGQRYSNQPQHF. The CDR3 bases are TGTGCCAGCAGAGTGCAGGGACAGCGTTATAGCAATCAGCCCCAGCATTTT. Supplemented by reference TRBV28 and TRBJ1-5, the full variable domain reads DVKVTQSSRYLVKRTGEKVFLECVQDMDHENMFWYRQDPGLGLRLIYFSYDVKMKEKGDIPEGYSVSREKKERFSLILESASTNQTSMYLCASRVQGQRYSNQPQHFGDGTRLSIL.

This clone showed up just once. This chain uses TRBV28 with TRBJ2-2, with 9 bases fitting TRBD1. The CDR3 has 15 residues. V lost 5 bases, J lost 3 bases, and 4 bases stayed unmatched. Germline assignment: CDR1 MDHEN and CDR2 SYDVKM. CDR3 sequence reads: CASSGQGLYTGELFF. The CDR3 coding sequence is TGTGCCAGCAGTGGACAGGGGCTATACACCGGGGAGCTGTTTTTT.

The chain carries TRBV9 and TRBJ1-2; no reliable D call. CDR1 is SGDLS and CDR2 is YYNGEE in the germline V gene. V was cut by 4 bases and J by 5 bases, with 15 bases left in between. CDR3 length: 14 residues. This CDR3 is CASSPSATDYGYTF. The DNA for the CDR3 is TGTGCCAGCAGCCCCAGCGCGACGGATTATGGCTACACCTTC.

This clone was seen a handful of times. The chain recombines TRBV11-2 with TRBJ1-2; 7 bases align to TRBD1. The CDR3 is 15 amino acids. J lost 2 bases, V lost 4 bases, and 7 bases had no gene match. Germline V gene lookup returns CDR1 SGHAT and CDR2 FQNNGV. The CDR3 is CASSSSGTENYGYTF. In nucleotides, the CDR3 is TGTGCCAGCAGCTCTTCCGGGACAGAAAACTATGGCTACACCTTC.

The V and J genes are TRBV4-3 and TRBJ2-7; D remains unclear. Germline CDR1 reads LGHNA; CDR2 reads YSLEER. Trimming stripped 4 bases from V and 4 bases from J, with 11 bases between. This CDR3 region has 13 residues. For the CDR3, the DNA is TGCGCCAGCAGCCCCCAGGTCCATTACGAGCAGTACTTC. It is translated as CASSPQVHYEQYF.

This chain connects TRBV5-8 to TRBJ1-1; D gene ambiguous. The CDR3 covers 12 residues. Germline CDR1 SGHTS, CDR2 YDEGEE. V lost 1 base and J lost 10, with 11 bases in between. The CDR3 DNA sequence: TGTGCCAGCAGCTTGTATACTCGGGGAGCTTTCTTT. This codes for CASSLYTRGAFF. Variable domain in full (rest from reference TRBV5-8 and TRBJ1-1): EAGVTQSPTHLIKTRGQQATLRCSPISGHTSVYWYQQALGLGLQFLLWYDEGEERNRGNFPPRFSGRQFPNYSSELNVNALELEDSALYLCASSLYTRGAFFGQGTRLTVV.

The J gene is TRBJ2-7, the V gene TRBV28; D possibly corresponds to TRBD1 (6 bases). The CDR3 has 16 amino acids. The V end was cut by 7 bases, the J end by 2 bases, with 21 bases between. Germline CDR1 reads MDHEN; CDR2 reads SYDVKM. The CDR3 DNA sequence: TGTGCCAGCACCTCGGTCGGAACAGGGTTGACCTACGAGCAGTACTTC. It encodes CASTSVGTGLTYEQYF.

The chain combines TRBV28 with TRBJ1-2, with D possibly matching TRBD1 (6 bases). Germline V lookup: CDR1 MDHEN, CDR2 SYDVKM. Between the trimmed V and J ends, which lost 6 bases and 2 bases, there was a span of 13 bases. The CDR3 runs 14 residues. This CDR3 is CASSPPGQNYGYTF. CDR3 DNA: TGTGCCAGCAGCCCCCCCGGACAGAACTATGGCTACACCTTC.

The chain has TRBV9 and TRBJ1-5, with D possibly being TRBD1 (5 bases). With 4 bases removed from V and 7 bases from J, the gap between germline ends came to 15 bases. CDR3 length equals 14 residues. Germline CDR1 reads SGDLS; CDR2 reads YYNGEE. DNA for the CDR3: TGTGCCAGCAGCAGATGGGATGGGGACCAGCCCCAGCATTTT. This translates into CASSRWDGDQPQHF.

The chain carries TRBV19 and TRBJ1-1; possibly TRBD1 for D (6 bases). The CDR3 runs 11 residues. Germline CDR1 and CDR2: LNHDA and SQIVND (reference sequence). V lost 6 bases, J lost 5 bases, and 7 bases lay in between. CDR3 sequence: CASRRGTEAFF. For the CDR3, the DNA is TGTGCCAGTAGGAGGGGGACTGAAGCTTTCTTT.